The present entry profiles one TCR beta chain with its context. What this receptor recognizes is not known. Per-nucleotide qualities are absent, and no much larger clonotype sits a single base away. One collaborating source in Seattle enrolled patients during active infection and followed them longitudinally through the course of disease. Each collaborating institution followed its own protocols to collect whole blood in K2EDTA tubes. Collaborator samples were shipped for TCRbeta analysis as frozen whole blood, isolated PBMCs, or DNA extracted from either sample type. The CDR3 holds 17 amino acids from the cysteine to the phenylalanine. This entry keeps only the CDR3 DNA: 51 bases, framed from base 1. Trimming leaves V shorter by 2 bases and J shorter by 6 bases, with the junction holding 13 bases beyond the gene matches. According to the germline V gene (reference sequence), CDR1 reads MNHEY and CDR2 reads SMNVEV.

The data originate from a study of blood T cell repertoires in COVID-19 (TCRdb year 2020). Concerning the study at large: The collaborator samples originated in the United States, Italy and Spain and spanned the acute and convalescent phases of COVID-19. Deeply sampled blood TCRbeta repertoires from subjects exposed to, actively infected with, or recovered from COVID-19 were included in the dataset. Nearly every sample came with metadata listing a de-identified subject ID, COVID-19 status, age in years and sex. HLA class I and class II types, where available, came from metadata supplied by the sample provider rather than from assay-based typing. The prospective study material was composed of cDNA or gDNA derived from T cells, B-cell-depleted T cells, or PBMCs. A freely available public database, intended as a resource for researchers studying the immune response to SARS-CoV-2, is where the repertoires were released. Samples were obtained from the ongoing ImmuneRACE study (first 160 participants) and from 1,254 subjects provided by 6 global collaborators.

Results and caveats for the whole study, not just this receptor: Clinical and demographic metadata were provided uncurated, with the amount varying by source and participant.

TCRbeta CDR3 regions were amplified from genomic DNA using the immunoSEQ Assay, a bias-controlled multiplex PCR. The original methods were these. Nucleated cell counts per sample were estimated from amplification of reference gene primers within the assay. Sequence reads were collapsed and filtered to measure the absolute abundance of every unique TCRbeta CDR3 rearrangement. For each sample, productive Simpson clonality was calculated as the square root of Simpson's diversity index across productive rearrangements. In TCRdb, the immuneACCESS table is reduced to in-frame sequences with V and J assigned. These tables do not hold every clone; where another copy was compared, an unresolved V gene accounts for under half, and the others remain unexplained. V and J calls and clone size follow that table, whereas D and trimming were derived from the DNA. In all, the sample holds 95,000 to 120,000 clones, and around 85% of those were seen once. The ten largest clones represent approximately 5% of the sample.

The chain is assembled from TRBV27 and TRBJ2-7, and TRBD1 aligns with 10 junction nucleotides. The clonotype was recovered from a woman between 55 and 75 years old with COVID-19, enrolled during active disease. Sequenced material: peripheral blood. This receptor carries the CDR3 CASSLSPPGQGLPEQYF. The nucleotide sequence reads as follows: TGTGCCAGCAGTTTAAGTCCACCGGGACAGGGGCTCCCCGAGCAGTACTTC.